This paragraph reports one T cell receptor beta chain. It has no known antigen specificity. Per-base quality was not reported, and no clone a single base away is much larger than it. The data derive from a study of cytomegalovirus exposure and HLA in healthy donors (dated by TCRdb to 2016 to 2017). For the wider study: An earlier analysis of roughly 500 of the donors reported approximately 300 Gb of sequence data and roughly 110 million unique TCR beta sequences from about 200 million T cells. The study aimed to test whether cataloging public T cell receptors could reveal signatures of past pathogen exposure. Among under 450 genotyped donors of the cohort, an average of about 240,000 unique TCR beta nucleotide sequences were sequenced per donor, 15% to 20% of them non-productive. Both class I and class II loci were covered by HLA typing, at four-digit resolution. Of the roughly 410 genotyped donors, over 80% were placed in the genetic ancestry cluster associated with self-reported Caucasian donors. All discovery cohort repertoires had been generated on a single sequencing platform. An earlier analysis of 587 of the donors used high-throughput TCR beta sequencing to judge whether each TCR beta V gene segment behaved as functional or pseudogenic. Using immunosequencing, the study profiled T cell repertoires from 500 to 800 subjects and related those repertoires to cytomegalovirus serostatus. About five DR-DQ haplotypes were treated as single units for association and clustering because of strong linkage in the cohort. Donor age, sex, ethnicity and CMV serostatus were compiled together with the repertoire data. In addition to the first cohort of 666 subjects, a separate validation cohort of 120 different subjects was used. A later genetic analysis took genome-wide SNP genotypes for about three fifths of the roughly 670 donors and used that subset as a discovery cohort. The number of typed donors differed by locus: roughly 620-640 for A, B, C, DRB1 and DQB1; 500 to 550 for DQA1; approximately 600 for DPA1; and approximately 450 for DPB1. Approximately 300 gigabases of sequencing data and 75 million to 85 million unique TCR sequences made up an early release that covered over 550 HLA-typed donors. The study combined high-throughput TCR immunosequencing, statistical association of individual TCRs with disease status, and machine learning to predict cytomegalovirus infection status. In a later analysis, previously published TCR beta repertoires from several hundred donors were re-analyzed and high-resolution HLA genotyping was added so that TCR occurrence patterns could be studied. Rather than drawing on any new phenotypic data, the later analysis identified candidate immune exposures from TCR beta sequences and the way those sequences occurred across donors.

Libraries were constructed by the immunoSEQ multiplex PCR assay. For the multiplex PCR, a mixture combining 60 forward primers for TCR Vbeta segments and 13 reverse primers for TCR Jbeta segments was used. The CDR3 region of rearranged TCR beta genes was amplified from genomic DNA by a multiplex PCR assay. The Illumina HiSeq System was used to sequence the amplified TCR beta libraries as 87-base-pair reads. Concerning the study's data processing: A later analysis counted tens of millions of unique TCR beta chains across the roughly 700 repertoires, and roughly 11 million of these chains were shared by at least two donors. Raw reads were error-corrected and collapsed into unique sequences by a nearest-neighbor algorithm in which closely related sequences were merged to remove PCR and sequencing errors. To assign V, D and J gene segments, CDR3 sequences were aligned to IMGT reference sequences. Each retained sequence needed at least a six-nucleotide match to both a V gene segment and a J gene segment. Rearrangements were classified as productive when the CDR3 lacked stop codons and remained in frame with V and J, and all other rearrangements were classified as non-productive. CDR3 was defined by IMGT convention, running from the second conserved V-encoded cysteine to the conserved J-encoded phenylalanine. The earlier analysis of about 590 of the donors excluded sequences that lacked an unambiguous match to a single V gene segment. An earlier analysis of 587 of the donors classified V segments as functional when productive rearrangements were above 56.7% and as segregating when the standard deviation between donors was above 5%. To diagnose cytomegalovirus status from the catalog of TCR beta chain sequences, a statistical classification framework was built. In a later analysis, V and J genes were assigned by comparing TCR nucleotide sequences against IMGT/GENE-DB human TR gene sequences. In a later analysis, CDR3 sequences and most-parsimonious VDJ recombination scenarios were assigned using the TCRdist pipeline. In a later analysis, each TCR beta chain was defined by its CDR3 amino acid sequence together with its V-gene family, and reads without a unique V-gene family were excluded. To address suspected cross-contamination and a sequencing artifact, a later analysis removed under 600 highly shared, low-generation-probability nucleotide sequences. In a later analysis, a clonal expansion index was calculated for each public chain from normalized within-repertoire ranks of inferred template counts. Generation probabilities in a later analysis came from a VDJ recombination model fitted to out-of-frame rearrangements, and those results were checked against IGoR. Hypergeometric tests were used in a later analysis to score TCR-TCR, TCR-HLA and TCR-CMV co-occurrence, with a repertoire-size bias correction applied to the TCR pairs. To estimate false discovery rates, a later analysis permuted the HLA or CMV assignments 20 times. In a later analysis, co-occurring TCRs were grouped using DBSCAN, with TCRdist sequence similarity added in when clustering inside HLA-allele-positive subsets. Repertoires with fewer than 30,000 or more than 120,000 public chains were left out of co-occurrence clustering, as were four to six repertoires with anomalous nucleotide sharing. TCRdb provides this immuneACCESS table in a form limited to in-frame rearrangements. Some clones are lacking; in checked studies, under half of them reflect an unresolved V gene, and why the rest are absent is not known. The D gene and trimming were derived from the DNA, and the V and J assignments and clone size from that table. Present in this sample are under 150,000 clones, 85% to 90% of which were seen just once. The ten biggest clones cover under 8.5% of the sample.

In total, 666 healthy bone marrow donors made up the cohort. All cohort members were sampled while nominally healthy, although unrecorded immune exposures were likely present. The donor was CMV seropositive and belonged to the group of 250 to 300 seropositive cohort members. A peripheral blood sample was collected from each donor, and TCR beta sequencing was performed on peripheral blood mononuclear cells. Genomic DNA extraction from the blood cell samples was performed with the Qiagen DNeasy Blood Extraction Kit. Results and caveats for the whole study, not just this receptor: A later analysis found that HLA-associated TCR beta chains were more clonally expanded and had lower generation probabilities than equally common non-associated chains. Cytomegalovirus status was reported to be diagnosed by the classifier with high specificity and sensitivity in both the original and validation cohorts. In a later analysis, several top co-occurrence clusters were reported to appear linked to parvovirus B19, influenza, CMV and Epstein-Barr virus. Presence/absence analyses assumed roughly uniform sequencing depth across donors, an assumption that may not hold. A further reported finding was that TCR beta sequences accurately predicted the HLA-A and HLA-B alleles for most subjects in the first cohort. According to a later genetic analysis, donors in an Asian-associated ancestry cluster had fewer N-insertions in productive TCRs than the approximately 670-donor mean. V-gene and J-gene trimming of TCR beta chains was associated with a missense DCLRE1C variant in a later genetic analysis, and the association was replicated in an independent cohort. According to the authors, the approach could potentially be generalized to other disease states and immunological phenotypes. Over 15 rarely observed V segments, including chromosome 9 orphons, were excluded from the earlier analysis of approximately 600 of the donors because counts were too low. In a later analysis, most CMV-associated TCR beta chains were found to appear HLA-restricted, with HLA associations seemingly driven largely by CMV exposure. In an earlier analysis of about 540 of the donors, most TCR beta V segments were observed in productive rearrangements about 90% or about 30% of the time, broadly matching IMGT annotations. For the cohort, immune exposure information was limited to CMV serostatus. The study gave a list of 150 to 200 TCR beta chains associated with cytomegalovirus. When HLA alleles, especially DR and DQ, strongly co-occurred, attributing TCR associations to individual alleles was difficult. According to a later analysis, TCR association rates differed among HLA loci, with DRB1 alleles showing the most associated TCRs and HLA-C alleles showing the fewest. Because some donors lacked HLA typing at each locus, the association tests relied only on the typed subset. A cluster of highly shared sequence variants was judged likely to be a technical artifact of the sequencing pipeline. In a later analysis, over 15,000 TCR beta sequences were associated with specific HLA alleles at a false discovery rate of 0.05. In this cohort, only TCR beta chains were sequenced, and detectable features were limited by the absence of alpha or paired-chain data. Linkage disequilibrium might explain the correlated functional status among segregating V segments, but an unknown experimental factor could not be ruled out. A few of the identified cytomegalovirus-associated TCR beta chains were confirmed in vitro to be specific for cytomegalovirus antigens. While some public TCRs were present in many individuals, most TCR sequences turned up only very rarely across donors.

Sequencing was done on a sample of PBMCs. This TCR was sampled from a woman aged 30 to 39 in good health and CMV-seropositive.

The CDR3: CASSPVTPGTDTQYF. The DNA reads as follows: TGTGCCAGCAGCCCCGTCACCCCGGGGACAGATACGCAGTATTTT. Recombination joined TRBV7-9 with TRBJ2-3; perhaps TRBD2 is the D gene, with 5 bases matching. CDR1 SEHNR and CDR2 FQNEAQ were looked up in the germline V gene (reference sequence). Deletion took 5 bases off V and 3 bases off J, with a span of 15 bases between the germline ends. The CDR3 numbers 15 residues from cysteine through phenylalanine. Only CDR3 DNA remains: 45 bases, in frame from the first base. Extended through the reference TRBV7-9 and TRBJ2-3 proteins, this CDR3 yields the full variable domain: DTGVSQNPRHKITKRGQNVTFRCDPISEHNRLYWYRQTLGQGPEFLTYFQNEAQLEKSRLLSDRFSAERPKGSFSTLEIQRTEQGDSAMYLCASSPVTPGTDTQYFGPGTRLTVL.